The 14 T cell receptor beta chains below all came from one sample that was sequenced in a study of blood T cell repertoires in COVID-19. Produced via immunoSEQ multiplex PCR; TCRdb's table is partial and in-frame only. The table lists 440,000 or so clones, around 91% of them singletons, with 1.5% to 1.7% in the top ten. The sample was peripheral blood. Source of these receptors: a woman aged 40 to 49 with COVID-19, enrolled during active disease.

The chain uses TRBV5-8 and TRBJ1-3; TRBD1 might be the D (6 bases). The germline V gene encodes CDR1 SGHTS and CDR2 YDEGEE. Trimming removed 2 bases from V and 4 bases from J, with 13 bases in between. The CDR3 is made up of 15 amino acids. The CDR3 loop is CASSFNGGTGNTIYF. DNA for the CDR3: TGTGCCAGCAGCTTCAATGGGGGCACGGGAAACACCATATATTTT.

This chain links TRBV24-1 with TRBJ1-2; weak D call: TRBD1 (6 bases). V lost 5 bases, J lost 8 bases, and 17 bases lay in between. Germline V gene data show CDR1 as KGHDR and CDR2 as SFDVKD. There are 14 residues in the CDR3. The CDR3 reads CATSAPTGSRGYTF. In DNA, the CDR3 is TGTGCCACCAGTGCGCCAACAGGGAGTAGGGGCTACACCTTC.

This rearrangement joins TRBV10-3 to TRBJ2-3; TRBD1 matches 7 bases. J gave up 4 bases and V 6 bases, and 10 bases lay outside the gene matches. Germline loops: CDR1 ENHRY, CDR2 SYGVKD. The CDR3 totals 15 residues. CDR3 DNA: TGTGCCATCAGCTCCGACAGGGTTCTCTCAGATACGCAGTATTTT. It is translated as CAISSDRVLSDTQYF.

This sequence joins TRBV9 and TRBJ1-1; D is undetermined. CDR3 length: 16 amino acids. CDR1 and CDR2 (germline): SGDLS, YYNGEE. V was shortened by 4 bases and J by 1 base, with 17 bases between the two germline ends. The CDR3 bases are TGTGCCAGCAGCACCCGGGGAACGGGAGGGAACACTGAAGCTTTCTTT. Protein product: CASSTRGTGGNTEAFF.

This clone has just one count. V gene TRBV6-6 combines with J gene TRBJ1-6, with a weak D call TRBD1 (5 bases). The CDR3 spans 13 residues. Germline V CDR1 and CDR2: MNHNY, SVGAGI (reference sequence). The V and J ends lost 5 bases and 8 bases respectively, with 10 bases between them. CDR3 protein: CASSLVTDSPLHF. DNA of the CDR3: TGTGCCAGCAGTCTCGTGACAGATTCACCCCTCCACTTT.

The sample holds one count of this clone. The chain joins TRBV6-2 or TRBV6-3 to TRBJ2-1; maybe TRBD1 (6 bases). Germline CDR1 and CDR2: MNHEY and SVGEGT. V shed 0 bases and J shed 2 bases, with 17 bases lying between them. This CDR3 region has 18 residues. CDR3 amino acids: CASSYSEDWDNTYNEQFF. CDR3 nucleotides: TGTGCCAGCAGTTACTCGGAAGATTGGGACAACACCTACAATGAGCAGTTCTTC.

This chain uses TRBV15 with TRBJ1-1, with D possibly TRBD1 on 6 matching bases. V lost 5 bases and J lost 11, with 18 bases in between. The CDR3 consists of 13 residues. Germline CDR1 reads LNHNV; CDR2 reads YYDKDF (reference sequence). The CDR3 DNA follows: TGTGCCACCAGCTTACAGGGACCAGGGCGGGCTTTCTTT. Translation gives CATSLQGPGRAFF.

Here the CDR3 DNA reads TGCGCCAGCACCCGGGAGAGTAACTATGGCTACACCTTC. Its protein product is CASTRESNYGYTF. The chain is built from TRBV5-1 and TRBJ1-2; the D is unclear. The V end lost 6 bases, the J end lost 1 base, and 10 bases lay between the germline ends. This CDR3 has 13 residues. Germline CDR1 and CDR2: SGHRS and YFSETQ.

This CDR3 reads CASSPGTGRDTQYF. The CDR3 nucleotides are TGTGCCAGCTCACCCGGGACAGGGAGAGATACGCAGTATTTT. This sequence joins TRBV18 and TRBJ2-3, with 9 bases fitting TRBD1. The CDR3 covers 14 residues. The V gene end was trimmed by 3 bases and the J gene end by 5 bases; junction bases not matched to a gene: 3. Per the germline V gene, CDR1 is KGHSH and CDR2 is LQKENI.

This rearrangement joins TRBV11-2 to TRBJ1-2; no reliable D call. CDR1 is SGHAT and CDR2 is FQNNGV in the germline V gene. This CDR3 comprises 13 residues. Trimming removed 5 bases at V and 5 bases at J, with 12 bases between. CDR3 residues: CASSAGLGYGYTF. The CDR3 DNA sequence: TGTGCCAGCAGCGCTGGGCTGGGTTATGGCTACACCTTC. Drawing the rest from reference TRBV11-2 and TRBJ1-2, the complete variable domain is EAGVAQSPRYKIIEKRQSVAFWCNPISGHATLYWYQQILGQGPKLLIQFQNNGVVDDSQLPKDRFSAERLKGVDSTLKIQPAKLEDSAVYLCASSAGLGYGYTFGSGTRLTVV.

This chain uses TRBV5-1 with TRBJ1-2; D may be TRBD1 (5 bases). There are 16 residues in the CDR3. The V and J ends lost 5 bases and 0 bases respectively, with 17 bases between them. The V gene's germline CDR1 is SGHRS and CDR2 YFSETQ. CDR3 region: CASSPPGLRANYGYTF. In DNA, the CDR3 is TGCGCCAGCAGTCCTCCGGGACTCCGCGCTAACTATGGCTACACCTTC.

This sequence joins TRBV7-2 and TRBJ1-5; D gene unclear. Trimming shortened V by 1 base and J by 2 bases, and 9 bases separated the two germline ends. The length of the CDR3 is 15 residues. CDR1 is SGHTA, CDR2 FQGNSA, per germline. The CDR3 DNA sequence: TGTGCCAGCAGCTTAGTCCAGCGCGGCAATCAGCCCCAGCATTTT. It codes for CASSLVQRGNQPQHF.

This clone has a single count. The chain employs TRBV19 and TRBJ2-7, with D uncertain. Germline V gene sequence: CDR1 LNHDA, CDR2 SQIVND (reference sequence). The V gene lost 2 bases and the J gene lost 2 bases, with 7 bases spanning the gap. The CDR3 covers 13 residues. In DNA, the CDR3 is TGTGCCAGTAGTATAAGTAGCACCTACGAGCAGTACTTC. Translated, it gives CASSISSTYEQYF.

This chain connects TRBV10-3 to TRBJ1-1; the D gene is possibly TRBD1 (5 bases). The CDR3 is made up of 13 amino acids. V shed 8 bases and J shed 0 bases, with 10 bases lying between them. Germline assignment: CDR1 ENHRY and CDR2 SYGVKD. The DNA of the CDR3 is TGTGCCATCGGGTTGACAGTGAACACTGAAGCTTTCTTT. Its protein is CAIGLTVNTEAFF.